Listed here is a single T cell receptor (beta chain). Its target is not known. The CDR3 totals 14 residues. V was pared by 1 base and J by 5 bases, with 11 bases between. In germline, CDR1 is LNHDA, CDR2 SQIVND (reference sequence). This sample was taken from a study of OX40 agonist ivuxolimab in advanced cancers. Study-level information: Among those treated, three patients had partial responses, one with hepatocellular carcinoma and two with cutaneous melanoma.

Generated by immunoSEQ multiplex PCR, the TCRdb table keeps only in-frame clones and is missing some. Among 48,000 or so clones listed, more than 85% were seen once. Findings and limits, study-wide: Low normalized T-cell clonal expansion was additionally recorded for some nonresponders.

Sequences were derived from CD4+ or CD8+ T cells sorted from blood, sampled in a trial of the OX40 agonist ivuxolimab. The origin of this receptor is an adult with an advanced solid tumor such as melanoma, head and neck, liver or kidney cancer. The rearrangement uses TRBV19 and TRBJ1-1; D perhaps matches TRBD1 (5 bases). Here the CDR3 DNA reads TGTGCCAGTAGTATAGGTAGGGGTAGGACTGAAGCTTTCTTT. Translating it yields CASSIGRGRTEAFF. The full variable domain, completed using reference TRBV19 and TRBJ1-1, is DGGITQSPKYLFRKEGQNVTLSCEQNLNHDAMYWYRQDPGQGLRLIYYSQIVNDFQKGDIAEGYSVSREKKESFPLTVTSAQKNPTAFYLCASSIGRGRTEAFFGQGTRLTVV.